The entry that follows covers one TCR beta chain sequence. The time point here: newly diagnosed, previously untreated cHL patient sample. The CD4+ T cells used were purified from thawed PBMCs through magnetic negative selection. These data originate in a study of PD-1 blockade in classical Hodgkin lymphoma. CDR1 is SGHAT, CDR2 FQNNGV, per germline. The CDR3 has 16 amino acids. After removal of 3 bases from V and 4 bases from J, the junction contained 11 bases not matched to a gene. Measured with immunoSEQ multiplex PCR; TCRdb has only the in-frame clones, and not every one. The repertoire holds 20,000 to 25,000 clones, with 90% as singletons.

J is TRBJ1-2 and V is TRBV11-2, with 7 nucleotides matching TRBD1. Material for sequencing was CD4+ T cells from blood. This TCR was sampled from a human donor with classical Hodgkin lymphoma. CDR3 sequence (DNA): TGTGCCAGCAGCTTGGCCGAGGGGGCGTGGGGCTATGGCTACACCTTC. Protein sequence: CASSLAEGAWGYGYTF.